This TCR beta chain was sequenced during a study of T cell responses to AZD1222 COVID-19 vaccine. The V gene's germline CDR1 is DFQATT and CDR2 SNEGSKA (reference sequence). V lost 3 bases, J lost 8 bases, and 3 bases stayed unmatched. The CDR3 covers 13 residues. Note on this clone: What it binds is not known.

Generated by immunoSEQ multiplex PCR, the TCRdb table keeps only in-frame clones and is missing some. The repertoire holds about 120,000 clones, roughly 90% seen once, with 14% in the top ten. Study outcomes and limitations: Most donors were white British and more were female, and clonal diversity was possibly underestimated. As reported, nearly half of all spike-specific TCRs target variant regions that are unmutated.

The sequence was collected from an adult in good health. The chain employs TRBV20-1 and TRBJ1-6, with 8 bases lining up with TRBD1. Sequences were derived from peripheral blood, sampled on day 0 of AZD1222 vaccination. DNA for the CDR3: TGCAGTGCTAGTTTGACAGGGGATTCACCCCTCCACTTT. Translated: CSASLTGDSPLHF.